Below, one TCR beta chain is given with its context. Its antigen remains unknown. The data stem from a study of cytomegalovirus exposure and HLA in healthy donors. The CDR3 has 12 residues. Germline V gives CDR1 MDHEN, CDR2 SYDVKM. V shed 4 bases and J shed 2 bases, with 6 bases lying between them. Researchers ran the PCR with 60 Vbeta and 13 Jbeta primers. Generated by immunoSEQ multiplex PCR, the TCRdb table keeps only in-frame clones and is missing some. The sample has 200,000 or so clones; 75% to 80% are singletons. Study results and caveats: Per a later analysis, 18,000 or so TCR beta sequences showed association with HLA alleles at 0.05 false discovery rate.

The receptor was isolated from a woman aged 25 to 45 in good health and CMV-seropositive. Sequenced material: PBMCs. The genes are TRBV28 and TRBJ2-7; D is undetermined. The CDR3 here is CASSSPTYEQYF. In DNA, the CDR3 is TGTGCCAGCAGTTCCCCCACCTACGAGCAGTACTTC.